This T cell receptor beta chain comes out of a study of cytomegalovirus exposure and HLA in healthy donors. Study-wide findings and caveats: What a later analysis showed was that several of the most significant clusters appeared linked to common viral pathogens. HLA allele associations emerged for around 16,000 TCR beta sequences in a later analysis, at 0.05 false discovery rate. Later work found that TCR association rates differed between HLA loci; DRB1 had the most and HLA-C the fewest.

This CDR3 is built from 14 residues. Germline assignment: CDR1 SGHRS and CDR2 YFSETQ. Trimming removed 0 bases from V and 5 bases from J; junction bases left unmatched: 2. Note on this clone: Its antigen is unknown.

The PCR employed 60 Vbeta primers together with 13 Jbeta primers. Some clones are missing from TCRdb's copy, which holds only in-frame ones; the method was immunoSEQ multiplex PCR. This sample has roughly 110,000 clones, with around two thirds found just once. This chain uses TRBV5-1 with TRBJ1-1; TRBD1 agrees at 9 bases. The origin of this receptor is a woman aged 40 to 50 in good health and CMV-seropositive. Sequencing was performed on PBMCs. The CDR3 is CASSLGTGATEAFF. The CDR3 DNA reads as TGCGCCAGCAGCTTGGGGACAGGGGCGACTGAAGCTTTCTTT. Full variable domain (outside the CDR3, taken from reference TRBV5-1 and TRBJ1-1): KAGVTQTPRYLIKTRGQQVTLSCSPISGHRSVSWYQQTPGQGLQFLFEYFSETQRNKGNFPGRFSGRQFSNSRSEMNVSTLELGDSALYLCASSLGTGATEAFFGQGTRLTVV.